These 32 T cell receptor beta chains came from one sample sequenced in a study of blood T cell repertoires in COVID-19. Here immunoSEQ multiplex PCR was the method, and the copy in TCRdb shows in-frame clones only, minus some. The data hold under 25,000 clones, with 88% observed a single time. Sequenced material: peripheral blood. These receptors came from a man between 65 and 80 years old in a cohort sampled during active COVID-19.

CDR3 amino acids: CASSLGPSGRGRTDTQYF. The DNA for the CDR3 is TGCGCCAGCAGCTTGGGACCTAGCGGGAGAGGGAGGACAGATACGCAGTATTTT. The chain combines TRBV5-1 with TRBJ2-3, with 10 positions matching TRBD2. The CDR3 is made up of 18 amino acids. Per germline, CDR1 SGHRS and CDR2 YFSETQ. J gave up 3 bases and V 0 bases, and 10 bases lay outside the gene matches.

The J gene is TRBJ2-1, the V gene TRBV5-1; TRBD2 matches 10 bases. The CDR3 spans 15 residues. Germline CDR1 SGHRS, CDR2 YFSETQ. The junction had 4 bases not matched to a gene; V was cut back by 2 bases and J by 5 bases. The CDR3 bases are TGCGCCAGCAGCTTCAGCGGGAGGGAAAACAATGAGCAGTTCTTC. It is translated as CASSFSGRENNEQFF.

V gene TRBV5-1 combines with J gene TRBJ2-6; D is ambiguous. V shed 0 bases and J shed 1 base, with 8 bases lying between them. Germline loops: CDR1 SGHRS, CDR2 YFSETQ. The CDR3 totals 16 residues. The CDR3 is CASSLAVGSGANVLTF. CDR3 coding DNA: TGCGCCAGCAGCTTGGCCGTCGGTTCTGGGGCCAACGTCCTGACTTTC.

The chain employs TRBV5-1 and TRBJ1-3; D is uncertain. Per the germline V gene, CDR1 is SGHRS and CDR2 is YFSETQ. The CDR3 consists of 14 residues. Trimming cost V 5 bases and J 0 bases, with 9 bases left between them. The CDR3 region has the DNA TGCGCCAGCAGTGAGGGAAGCTCTGGAAACACCATATATTTT. This translates into CASSEGSSGNTIYF.

This chain uses TRBV28 with TRBJ2-7; 12 positions match TRBD2. Germline V gene data show CDR1 as MDHEN and CDR2 as SYDVKM. The CDR3 has 16 amino acids. The J segment lost 3 bases and the V segment lost 6 bases, leaving 9 bases of the junction unmatched. DNA of the CDR3: TGTGCCAGCAGGTCAACCGGGACTAGCGGGCTCTACGAGCAGTACTTC. Its protein is CASRSTGTSGLYEQYF.

V and J are TRBV3-1 (or the pseudogene TRBV3-2) and TRBJ2-7; 8 bases map to TRBD1. The CDR3 covers 13 residues. Germline CDR1 LGHDT, CDR2 YNNKEL (reference sequence). Trimming cost V 1 base and J 7 bases; bases outside gene matches: 3. The CDR3: CASSQVTGEEQYF. CDR3 coding DNA: TGTGCCAGCAGCCAAGTGACAGGGGAGGAGCAGTACTTC.

The CDR3: CASTPSSYNEQFF. CDR3 nucleotides: TGTGCCAGCACACCCAGCTCCTACAATGAGCAGTTCTTC. V and J are TRBV6-6 and TRBJ2-1; D remains unclear. Trimming took off 7 bases at V and 0 bases at J, with 7 bases between the two ends. Germline lookup yields CDR1 MNHNY and CDR2 SVGAGI (reference sequence). CDR3 size: 13 residues.

The chain carries TRBV10-3 and TRBJ1-1; the match to TRBD1 covers 7 bases. Germline loops: CDR1 ENHRY, CDR2 SYGVKD. The V and J ends lost 10 bases and 0 bases, in that order; junction bases with no gene match: 11. The CDR3 length is 15 residues. The CDR3 sequence is CATTGRQGMNTEAFF. DNA of the CDR3: TGTGCCACCACGGGACGACAGGGAATGAACACTGAAGCTTTCTTT.

In its sample, this clone was seen once. The chain recombines TRBV10-3 with TRBJ2-1; the match to TRBD2 covers 9 bases. Germline CDR1 is ENHRY and CDR2 is SYGVKD. V was pared by 6 bases and J by 5 bases, with 5 bases of the junction left unmatched. The CDR3 consists of 14 residues. For the CDR3, the DNA is TGTGCCATCAGCAGACTAGCGGCGGACAATGAGCAGTTCTTC. The encoded protein is CAISRLAADNEQFF.

This chain links TRBV9 with TRBJ2-2, with a tentative D call TRBD2 (5 bases). This CDR3 is built from 13 residues. Germline V CDR1 and CDR2: SGDLS, YYNGEE. Trimming shortened V by 5 bases and J by 6 bases, and 11 bases separated the two germline ends. This CDR3 is CASRPAGPGELFF. For the CDR3, the DNA is TGTGCCAGCAGACCGGCGGGCCCCGGGGAGCTGTTTTTT. Together with reference TRBV9 and TRBJ2-2, the CDR3 gives the full variable domain: DSGVTQTPKHLITATGQRVTLRCSPRSGDLSVYWYQQSLDQGLQFLIQYYNGEERAKGNILERFSAQQFPDLHSELNLSSLELGDSALYFCASRPAGPGELFFGEGSRLTVL.

The CDR3 sequence: CSASFISGSIGELFF. The DNA of the CDR3 is TGCAGTGCTAGTTTTATTAGCGGGAGTATCGGGGAGCTGTTTTTT. The J gene is TRBJ2-2, the V gene TRBV20-1; 9 bases agree with TRBD2. CDR1 DFQATT and CDR2 SNEGSKA come from the germline V gene (reference sequence). Losses at the gene ends were 3 bases for V and 7 bases for J; bases not matched to a gene: 9. The CDR3 is made up of 15 amino acids.

The V and J genes are TRBV7-3 and TRBJ2-1, with a tentative D call TRBD1 (5 bases). CDR3 length: 13 residues. Germline CDR1 reads SGHTA; CDR2 reads FQGTGA. Between the trimmed V and J ends, which lost 4 bases and 5 bases, there was a span of 9 bases. CDR3 region: CASSSRTNNEQFF. The CDR3 DNA reads TGTGCCAGCAGCTCACGGACAAACAATGAGCAGTTCTTC.

The chain combines TRBV19 with TRBJ2-6; D may be TRBD2 (6 bases). Trimming stripped 5 bases from V and 3 bases from J, with 8 bases between. The CDR3 covers 14 residues. The germline gives CDR1 LNHDA, CDR2 SQIVND (reference sequence). CDR3 nucleotide sequence: TGTGCCAGTAGTCCCGGGAGTGGGGCCAACGTCCTGACTTTC. This encodes CASSPGSGANVLTF.

The chain has TRBV28 and TRBJ2-7; TRBD1 agrees at 9 bases. Germline CDR1 MDHEN, CDR2 SYDVKM. The CDR3 loop spans 16 amino acids. The V gene end was trimmed by 2 bases and the J gene end by 1 base; junction bases not matched to a gene: 6. The CDR3 bases are TGTGCCAGCAGTTTAACGGGGGGACAGGGATCCTACGAGCAGTACTTC. Encoded protein: CASSLTGGQGSYEQYF.

This clone occurred a few times. The chain carries TRBV4-3 and TRBJ1-6, with a weak D call TRBD1 (6 bases). V lost 4 bases to trimming and J lost 2 bases, with 9 bases between them. Germline V gene sequence: CDR1 LGHNA, CDR2 YSLEER. This CDR3 is 15 amino acids long. The CDR3 coding sequence is TGCGCCAGCAGCCTCCGGACAGCCTATAATTCACCCCTCCACTTT. It encodes CASSLRTAYNSPLHF.

V gene TRBV7-2 combines with J gene TRBJ2-7; 9 bases align to TRBD2. The V and J ends lost 4 bases and 6 bases, in that order; junction bases with no gene match: 10. The CDR3 length is 15 residues. Germline CDR1 is SGHTA and CDR2 is FQGNSA. The CDR3 is CASSSALAGAGEQYF. CDR3 nucleotides: TGTGCCAGCAGCTCAGCTTTAGCGGGAGCGGGCGAGCAGTACTTC.

This chain joins TRBV9 and TRBJ2-2; D is perhaps TRBD1 (6 bases). The ends were cut back, 4 bases at V and 3 bases at J, with 16 bases in the middle. The CDR3 loop spans 16 amino acids. Germline values: CDR1 SGDLS, CDR2 YYNGEE. The CDR3 DNA reads TGTGCCAGCAGCCCGGTTAGGGGGACACACACCGGGGAGCTGTTTTTT. Translated: CASSPVRGTHTGELFF.

This chain joins TRBV6-5 and TRBJ2-7; a weak D match, TRBD1 (5 bases). This CDR3 region has 12 residues. The germline V gene encodes CDR1 MNHEY and CDR2 SVGAGI. Trimming left V 6 bases short and J 3 bases short, with 9 bases between. The CDR3 here is CASSRTFYEQYF. Here the CDR3 DNA reads TGTGCCAGCAGCAGGACATTCTACGAGCAGTACTTC.

This chain links TRBV7-9 with TRBJ2-1; 7 positions agree with TRBD2. The CDR3 sequence is 16 residues long. V lost 2 bases to trimming and J lost 1 base; unmatched junction nucleotides: 5. CDR1 SEHNR and CDR2 FQNEAQ come from the germline V gene (reference sequence). CDR3 bases: TGTGCCAGCAGCTTACCGGGACTACGATCCTACAATGAGCAGTTCTTC. Translating it yields CASSLPGLRSYNEQFF.

The chain employs TRBV15 and TRBJ2-1, with TRBD2 matching 16 bases. The trim removed 4 bases at V and 6 bases at J, leaving 3 bases unmatched. CDR1 and CDR2 from the germline V gene are LNHNV and YYDKDF (reference sequence). This CDR3 comprises 16 residues. The CDR3 nucleotides are TGTGCCACCAGCATAGGGACTAGCGGGAGGGGCAATGAGCAGTTCTTC. Its protein product is CATSIGTSGRGNEQFF. The whole variable domain, remainder taken from reference TRBV15 and TRBJ2-1, is DAMVIQNPRYQVTQFGKPVTLSCSQTLNHNVMYWYQQKSSQAPKLLFHYYDKDFNNEADTPDNFQSRRPNTSFCFLDIRSPGLGDTAMYLCATSIGTSGRGNEQFFGPGTRLTVL.

The chain couples TRBV6-2 or TRBV6-3 to TRBJ1-2, with TRBD1 matching 7 bases. CDR3 length: 15 residues. Looked up from germline, CDR1 is MNHEY and CDR2 is SVGEGT. With 0 bases clipped from V and 3 bases from J, the junction kept 4 bases outside the gene matches. The CDR3 nucleotides are TGTGCCAGCAGTTACTCGGGACAGCGCTACTATGGCTACACCTTC. Residues: CASSYSGQRYYGYTF.

The chain recombines TRBV29-1 with TRBJ2-7; tentatively, D is TRBD2 (6 bases). This CDR3 is 14 amino acids long. Germline assignment: CDR1 SQVTM and CDR2 ANQGSEA. The V end lost 4 bases, the J end lost 2 bases, and 15 bases lay between the germline ends. The CDR3 is CSVGVGGEPYEQYF. CDR3 bases: TGCAGCGTTGGGGTGGGGGGTGAACCCTACGAGCAGTACTTC.

This clone was detected only a few times. The chain employs TRBV6-2 or TRBV6-3 and TRBJ2-5, with 8 bases that match TRBD2. The germline V gene has CDR1 MNHEY and CDR2 SVGEGT. Unmatched junction bases numbered 1, after V lost 0 bases and J lost 4 bases. The CDR3 runs to 14 residues. In DNA, the CDR3 is TGTGCCAGCAGTTACTCAGCGGGAGTAGAGACCCAGTACTTC. Protein: CASSYSAGVETQYF.

The chain is built from TRBV27 and TRBJ1-2; perhaps TRBD1 as D (6 bases). Looked up from germline, CDR1 is MNHEY and CDR2 is SMNVEV (reference sequence). This CDR3 is built from 12 residues. V was shortened by 4 bases and J by 6 bases, with 9 bases between the two germline ends. The DNA of the CDR3 is TGTGCCAGCAGTTCACAGGGAAATGGCTACACCTTC. Residues: CASSSQGNGYTF.

J is TRBJ2-7 and V is TRBV7-3; TRBD2 aligns across 12 bases. The germline V gene has CDR1 SGHTA and CDR2 FQGTGA. The CDR3 covers 20 residues. V lost 3 bases and J lost 2; bases outside the gene matches: 17. As DNA, the CDR3 is TGTGCCAGCAGCTTTCTCGCCACCCTAGCGGGAGGGCCTCATCCCTACGAGCAGTACTTC. This gives the protein CASSFLATLAGGPHPYEQYF.

The chain carries TRBV6-2 or TRBV6-3 and TRBJ2-2; D might be TRBD2 (5 bases). The CDR3 extends over 14 amino acids. V lost 4 bases to trimming and J lost 4 bases, with 10 bases between them. Germline-derived CDR1 and CDR2 are MNHEY and SVGEGT. The CDR3 DNA sequence: TGTGCCAGCAGTTTTGGGAGAGGCACCGGGGAGCTGTTTTTT. It yields the protein CASSFGRGTGELFF.

This chain links TRBV25-1 with TRBJ2-1, with 9 bases that match TRBD1. J lost 4 bases, V lost 4 bases, and 5 bases had no gene match. This CDR3 is built from 15 residues. Per germline, CDR1 MGHDK and CDR2 SYGVNS. CDR3 nucleotide sequence: TGTGCCAGCAGTGGGGACAGGGCGCTTTACAATGAGCAGTTCTTC. Translating gives CASSGDRALYNEQFF.

The chain employs TRBV7-3 and TRBJ2-2; 7 nucleotides agree with TRBD1. The CDR3 is 15 amino acids. Germline CDR1 reads SGHTA; CDR2 reads FQGTGA. J lost 3 bases, V lost 5 bases, and 6 bases had no gene match. The CDR3 DNA follows: TGTGCCAGCAGCCGAGGGGACAGCTACACCGGGGAGCTGTTTTTT. As protein: CASSRGDSYTGELFF. The complete variable domain, with remaining parts taken from reference TRBV7-3 and TRBJ2-2, reads GAGVSQTPSNKVTEKGKYVELRCDPISGHTALYWYRQSLGQGPEFLIYFQGTGAADDSGLPNDRFFAVRPEGSVSTLKIQRTERGDSAVYLCASSRGDSYTGELFFGEGSRLTVL.

This clone was detected only a few times. The chain couples TRBV7-2 to TRBJ1-6, with 9 bases fitting TRBD1. Germline V gene data show CDR1 as SGHTA and CDR2 as FQGNSA. V lost 5 bases to trimming and J lost 14 bases; unmatched junction nucleotides: 13. The CDR3 is 15 amino acids. Here the CDR3 DNA reads TGTGCCAGCAGCAAGGGACAGGGATGGGGCTTGGCCCTCCACTTT. This codes for CASSKGQGWGLALHF.

V gene TRBV15 combines with J gene TRBJ1-4, with D maybe TRBD1 (5 bases). V was trimmed by 5 bases and J by 3 bases, leaving 13 bases between them. CDR1 is LNHNV, CDR2 YYDKDF, per germline (reference sequence). The CDR3 runs to 15 residues. The CDR3 loop is CATSSKARANEKLFF. The CDR3 DNA is TGTGCCACCAGCTCCAAGGCCAGGGCTAATGAAAAACTGTTTTTT.

V gene TRBV6-2 or TRBV6-3 combines with J gene TRBJ2-5, with D possibly matching TRBD1 (6 bases). V dropped 5 bases and J dropped 4 bases, with 11 bases sitting between them. Germline lookup yields CDR1 MNHEY and CDR2 SVGEGT. CDR3 length: 13 residues. The CDR3 here is CASSRGGRETQYF. Written as DNA, the CDR3 is TGTGCCAGCAGTCGAGGGGGTCGAGAGACCCAGTACTTC.

This clone was found a few times. The J gene is TRBJ2-1, the V gene TRBV7-9; 12 nucleotides align to TRBD2. Germline V gives CDR1 SEHNR, CDR2 FQNEAQ (reference sequence). The CDR3 loop spans 15 amino acids. The ends lost 4 bases at V and 9 bases at J; junction bases unmatched: 7. CDR3 sequence reads: CASSWTSGINGEQFF. The DNA for the CDR3 is TGTGCCAGCAGCTGGACTAGCGGGATTAATGGTGAGCAGTTCTTC.